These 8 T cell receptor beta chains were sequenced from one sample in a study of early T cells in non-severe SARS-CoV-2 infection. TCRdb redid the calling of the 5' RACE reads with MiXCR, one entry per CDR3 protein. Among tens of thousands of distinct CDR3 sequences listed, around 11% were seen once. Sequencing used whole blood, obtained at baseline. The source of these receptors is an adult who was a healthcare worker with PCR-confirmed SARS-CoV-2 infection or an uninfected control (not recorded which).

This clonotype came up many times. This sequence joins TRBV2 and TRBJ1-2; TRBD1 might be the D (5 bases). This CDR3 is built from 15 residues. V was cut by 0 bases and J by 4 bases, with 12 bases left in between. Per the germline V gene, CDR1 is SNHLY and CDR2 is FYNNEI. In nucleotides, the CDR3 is TGTGCCAGCAGTGAAGCGGGAGGGGTCGGCTATGGCTACACCTTC. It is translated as CASSEAGGVGYGYTF.

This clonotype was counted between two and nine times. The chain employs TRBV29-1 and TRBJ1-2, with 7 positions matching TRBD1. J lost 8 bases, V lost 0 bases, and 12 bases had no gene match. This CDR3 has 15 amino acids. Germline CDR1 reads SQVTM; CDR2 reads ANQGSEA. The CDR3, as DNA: TGCAGCGTTGAAGATCCCGGGAGGGGGCTCTGGGGCTACACCTTC. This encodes CSVEDPGRGLWGYTF. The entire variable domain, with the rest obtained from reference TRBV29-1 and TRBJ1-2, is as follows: SAVISQKPSRDICQRGTSLTIQCQVDSQVTMMFWYRQQPGQSLTLIATANQGSEATYESGFVIDKFPISRPNLTFSTLTVSNMSPEDSSIYLCSVEDPGRGLWGYTFGSGTRLTVV.

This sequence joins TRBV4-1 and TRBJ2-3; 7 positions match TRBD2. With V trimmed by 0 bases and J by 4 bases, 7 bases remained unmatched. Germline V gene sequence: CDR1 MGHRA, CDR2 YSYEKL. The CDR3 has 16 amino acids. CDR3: CASSQDAGGLADTQYF. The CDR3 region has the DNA TGCGCCAGCAGCCAAGATGCCGGGGGGTTGGCAGATACGCAGTATTTT.

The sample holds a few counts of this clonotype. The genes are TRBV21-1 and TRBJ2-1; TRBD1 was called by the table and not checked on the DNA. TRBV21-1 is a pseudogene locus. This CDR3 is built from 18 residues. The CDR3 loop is CASSKCPPAGHTYNEQFF. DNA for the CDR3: TGTGCCAGCAGCAAATGTCCTCCGGCGGGGCACACCTACAATGAGCAGTTCTTC.

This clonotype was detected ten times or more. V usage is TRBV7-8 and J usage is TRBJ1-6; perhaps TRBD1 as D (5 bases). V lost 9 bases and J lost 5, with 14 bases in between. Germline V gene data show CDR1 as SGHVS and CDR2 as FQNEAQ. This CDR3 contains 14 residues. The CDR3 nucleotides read TGTGCCAGTCGCCTGGGACCGGATAATTCACCCCTCCACTTT. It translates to CASRLGPDNSPLHF.

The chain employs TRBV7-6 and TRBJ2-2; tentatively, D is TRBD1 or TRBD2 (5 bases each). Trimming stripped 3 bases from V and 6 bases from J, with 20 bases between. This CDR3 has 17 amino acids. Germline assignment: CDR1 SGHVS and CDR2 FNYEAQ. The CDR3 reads CASSFRDRYTPAGELFF. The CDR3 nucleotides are TGTGCCAGCAGCTTTAGGGACCGGTACACCCCCGCCGGGGAGCTGTTTTTT.

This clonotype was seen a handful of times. Written as DNA, the CDR3 is TGCGCCAGCAGCGGGCCTCCCGGAGATACGCAGTATTTT. It is translated as CASSGPPGDTQYF. The chain carries TRBV5-1 and TRBJ2-3; no clear D gene. The CDR3 spans 13 residues. Germline V gives CDR1 SGHRS, CDR2 YFSETQ. Trimming removed 4 bases from V and 5 bases from J, with 11 bases in between.

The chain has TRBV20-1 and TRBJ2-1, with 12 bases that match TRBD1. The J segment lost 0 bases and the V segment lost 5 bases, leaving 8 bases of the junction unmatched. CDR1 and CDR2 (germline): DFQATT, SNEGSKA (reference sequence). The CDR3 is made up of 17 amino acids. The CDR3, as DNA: TGCAGTGCTGGGGGACAGGGGGCACAGGGCTCCTACAATGAGCAGTTCTTC. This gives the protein CSAGGQGAQGSYNEQFF.